The clone carrying this T cell receptor beta chain has only a few counts. This sample stems from a study of cytomegalovirus exposure and HLA in healthy donors. Whole-study context: Among the approximately 400 donors who were genotyped, over 70% fell in the genetic ancestry cluster that is associated with self-reported Caucasian donors.

The CDR3 runs 20 residues. Trimming at V came to 0 bases and at J to 0 bases, leaving 13 bases not matched to a gene. Germline V lookup: CDR1 SGHRS, CDR2 YFSETQ. As for the donors, each was a healthy bone marrow donor. 13 Jbeta primers and 60 Vbeta primers were used for the PCR. Clones were sequenced by immunoSEQ multiplex PCR, and TCRdb holds only the in-frame ones, with some missing. Found here are about 130,000 clones, around 80% of them singletons; the top ten hold just under 2%. The TCR sequence derives from a man between 50 and 59 years old in good health and CMV-seronegative. Specimen: PBMCs. The V and J genes are TRBV5-1 and TRBJ2-3; 10 bases align to TRBD2. This chain's CDR3 is CASSLGSRLAGVWSTDTQYF. The CDR3 nucleotides are TGCGCCAGCAGCTTGGGCTCTCGGCTAGCGGGGGTTTGGAGCACAGATACGCAGTATTTT.